This entry features one TCR beta chain sequence. The antigen is not known. The source of the sample is a study of lymphopenia after photon versus proton radiotherapy. The table came from immunoSEQ multiplex PCR; TCRdb's copy has only in-frame clones and leaves some out. This sample has about 6,100 clones, with approximately 89% found just once. Regarding the study as a whole: Post-nadir diversity loss with photons came from oligoclonal expansion, particularly CD8+ Temra cells. A bigger post-nadir fall in TCR diversity correlated inversely with survival time in deceased patients.

This clonotype was obtained from a man between 60 and 70 years old with cholangiocarcinoma. The sequencing used peripheral blood, collected from a patient treated with photon-based radiotherapy.

The CDR3 sequence is CASSLRDVDQPQHF. The CDR3 region has the DNA TGTGCCAGCAGCTTAAGAGACGTCGATCAGCCCCAGCATTTT. The chain is built from TRBV7-2 and TRBJ1-5; D is unresolved. CDR3 length equals 14 residues. V lost 2 bases to trimming and J lost 5 bases, with 10 bases between them. Germline V lookup: CDR1 SGHTA, CDR2 FQGNSA.